Below, 4 T cell receptor beta chains from the same sample are listed, as sequenced in a study of T cell changes during pregnancy in multiple sclerosis. TCRdb's table, derived via immunoSEQ multiplex PCR, lists solely in-frame clones and lacks some. Of roughly 23,000 clones in the sample, around 88% were seen once. The sequenced sample was CD4+ T cells from peripheral blood mononuclear cells, obtained in the first trimester of pregnancy. These receptor sequences come from a female donor in good health, enrolled as a control in a pregnancy study.

This clone was picked up one time. J is TRBJ2-7 and V is TRBV2; 9 bases match TRBD2. V lost 4 bases, J lost 5 bases, and 12 bases stayed unmatched. The germline CDR1 and CDR2 sequences are SNHLY and FYNNEI. The CDR3 is made up of 16 amino acids. The CDR3 here is CASSGGAGGRFNEQYF. The CDR3 region has the DNA TGTGCCAGCAGTGGGGGCGCGGGAGGGCGTTTTAACGAGCAGTACTTC.

This clone qualifies as medium-sized (0.01 to 0.1%). The rearrangement links TRBV7-2 to TRBJ1-2; 7 bases are a match to TRBD1. Germline CDR1 and CDR2: SGHTA and FQGNSA. With V trimmed by 4 bases and J by 2 bases, 7 bases remained unmatched. This CDR3 has 15 amino acids. CDR3 region: CASSSAGGPNYGYTF. Here the CDR3 DNA reads TGTGCCAGCAGCTCCGCAGGGGGGCCAAACTATGGCTACACCTTC.

The J gene is TRBJ2-5, the V gene TRBV7-8; 10 bases fit TRBD1. V was pared by 6 bases and J by 4 bases, with 11 bases of the junction left unmatched. Germline V gene data show CDR1 as SGHVS and CDR2 as FQNEAQ. CDR3 length equals 16 residues. The CDR3 coding sequence is TGTGCCAGCAGAGGGACAGGGGACCCGCGCGGAGAGACCCAGTACTTC. It yields the protein CASRGTGDPRGETQYF.

This clone was observed once. This rearrangement joins TRBV19 to TRBJ1-5, with 8 bases fitting TRBD1. The CDR3 is made up of 15 amino acids. Losses at the gene ends were 7 bases for V and 1 base for J; bases not matched to a gene: 6. Germline loops: CDR1 LNHDA, CDR2 SQIVND (reference sequence). The CDR3 here is CASNGQGRSNQPQHF. The CDR3 bases are TGTGCCAGTAATGGACAGGGCAGGAGCAATCAGCCCCAGCATTTT.